Below are 16 T cell receptor beta chains sequenced from a single sample in a study of CD8 T cells in ankylosing spondylitis. TCRdb itself ran the 5' RACE reads through MiXCR, one entry per CDR3 protein. The table lists over 700,000 distinct CDR3 sequences, roughly 19% of them singletons. Study-level findings and limits: In ankylosing spondylitis blood, a motif of roughly 8 highly homologous TCR beta variants appeared characteristic.

These receptors have no identified antigens. Material: blood, either unsorted or a sorted T cell fraction (not recorded which). These receptor sequences come from a male donor with ankylosing spondylitis.

This clonotype was observed a few times. The chain carries TRBV4-3 and TRBJ2-3; a weak D match, TRBD2 (6 bases). Germline CDR1 LGHNA, CDR2 YSLEER. The V end was cut by 0 bases, the J end by 1 base, with 11 bases between. This CDR3 comprises 16 residues. The CDR3 coding sequence is TGCGCCAGCAGCCAAGATAGACTAGAGGGCACAGATACGCAGTATTTT. Its translation is CASSQDRLEGTDTQYF.

This clonotype occurred many times. The chain has TRBV20-1 and TRBJ2-7; D assignment may be TRBD1 or TRBD2 (6 bases each). The germline V gene has CDR1 DFQATT and CDR2 SNEGSKA (reference sequence). V dropped 0 bases and J dropped 6 bases, with 9 bases sitting between them. The CDR3 contains 12 residues. The CDR3 is CSARDGGLEQYF. The CDR3 DNA is TGCAGTGCTAGAGATGGGGGGCTCGAGCAGTACTTC.

This clonotype occurred a few times. The chain is built from TRBV5-6 and TRBJ1-1, with D tentatively TRBD1 (5 bases). The CDR3 sequence is 16 residues long. Trimming left V 0 bases short and J 6 bases short, with 18 bases between. Per germline, CDR1 SGHDT and CDR2 YYEEEE. The CDR3 loop is CASSLVPGQGYSEAFF. CDR3 nucleotides: TGTGCCAGCAGCTTGGTGCCAGGGCAGGGATACTCTGAAGCTTTCTTT.

In its sample, this clonotype was seen a few times. V and J are TRBV7-9 and TRBJ2-5; 8 bases map to TRBD2. Germline loops: CDR1 SEHNR, CDR2 FQNEAQ (reference sequence). The V segment lost 5 bases and the J segment 3 bases; nucleotides outside the gene matches: 5. This CDR3 region has 14 residues. In nucleotides, the CDR3 is TGTGCCAGCAGCAGCGGGAGAGGTGAAGAGACCCAGTACTTC. Protein: CASSSGRGEETQYF.

This clonotype has a handful of counts. This chain joins TRBV12-3 or TRBV12-4 and TRBJ1-3; D remains unclear. The V and J ends lost 3 bases and 0 bases respectively, with 9 bases between them. The CDR3 consists of 15 residues. The CDR3 region has the DNA TGTGCCAGCAGTTTCTACAGTGACTCTGGAAACACCATATATTTT. It codes for CASSFYSDSGNTIYF.

This clonotype was detected only a few times. V is TRBV12-3 or TRBV12-4 and J is TRBJ2-2; TRBD2 matches 10 bases. The CDR3 runs 16 residues. J gave up 4 bases and V 6 bases, and 8 bases lay outside the gene matches. DNA for the CDR3: TGTGCCAGCAGCCACGGGACTAGCGCGGGCACCGGGGAGCTGTTTTTT. Translating gives CASSHGTSAGTGELFF.

This clonotype was picked up a small number of times. V is TRBV5-1 and J is TRBJ2-5; TRBD1 agrees at 8 bases. Unmatched junction bases numbered 12, after V lost 4 bases and J lost 1 base. The CDR3 is 17 residues long. Germline V gene lookup returns CDR1 SGHRS and CDR2 YFSETQ. The CDR3 region has the DNA TGCGCCAGCAGCCCTCCCCGGACAGGGAATGTCCAAGAGACCCAGTACTTC. Translating it yields CASSPPRTGNVQETQYF.

This clonotype has a handful of counts. The CDR3 bases are TGTGCCAGCAGTCCAGGGGTTACTGAAGCTTTCTTT. It is translated as CASSPGVTEAFF. The rearrangement joins TRBV18 to TRBJ1-1; a possible D gene is TRBD1 (6 bases). Germline assignment: CDR1 KGHSH and CDR2 LQKENI. The CDR3 runs to 12 residues. V lost 8 bases and J lost 5, with 12 bases in between. Based on the CDR3 plus reference TRBV18 and TRBJ1-1, the full variable domain is NAGVMQNPRHLVRRRGQEARLRCSPMKGHSHVYWYRQLPEEGLKFMVYLQKENIIDESGMPKERFSAEFPKEGPSILRIQQVVRGDSAAYFCASSPGVTEAFFGQGTRLTVV.

This clonotype came up a few times. The gene calls are TRBV2 and TRBJ2-3; 7 nucleotides line up with TRBD2. The CDR3 is 15 residues long. Germline CDR1 is SNHLY and CDR2 is FYNNEI. Unmatched junction bases numbered 7, after V lost 5 bases and J lost 2 bases. The CDR3 bases are TGTGCCAGCAGTTTTAGCGGGCTTCTCACAGATACGCAGTATTTT. Protein sequence: CASSFSGLLTDTQYF.

V gene TRBV4-1 combines with J gene TRBJ2-3, with 10 bases fitting TRBD2. V lost 4 bases, J lost 0 bases, and 16 bases stayed unmatched. The CDR3 has 20 residues. Germline-derived CDR1 and CDR2 are MGHRA and YSYEKL. CDR3 protein: CASSPSGISGRSGSTDTQYF. The DNA of the CDR3 is TGCGCCAGCAGCCCCTCCGGGATTAGCGGGAGGTCGGGAAGCACAGATACGCAGTATTTT.

This clonotype was observed a few times. This sequence joins TRBV6-1 and TRBJ2-7; TRBD2 agrees at 11 bases. The CDR3 is 14 amino acids. Germline assignment: CDR1 MNHNS and CDR2 SASEGT. V was clipped by 8 bases and J by 3 bases; unmatched bases: 6. In nucleotides, the CDR3 is TGTGCCAGCTCTACTAGCGGGAGAGGCTACGAGCAGTACTTC. Translating it yields CASSTSGRGYEQYF.

This clonotype has ten or more counts. CDR3 in DNA: TGCGCCAGCAGCTTCCTAGCGGGAGAGGTTGAGCAGTACTTC. This codes for CASSFLAGEVEQYF. The chain employs TRBV5-1 and TRBJ2-7; 10 bases are shared with TRBD2. The CDR3 has 14 amino acids. Germline loops: CDR1 SGHRS, CDR2 YFSETQ. Trimming at V came to 2 bases and at J to 7 bases, leaving 6 bases not matched to a gene.

This clonotype has more than one count but fewer than ten. The rearrangement joins TRBV12-3 or TRBV12-4 to TRBJ2-7, with 7 bases lining up with TRBD2. The CDR3 extends over 16 amino acids. V lost 0 bases to trimming and J lost 0 bases; unmatched junction nucleotides: 5. DNA of the CDR3: TGTGCCAGCAGTTTAGCGGGGTCGGGGGGCTCCTACGAGCAGTACTTC. This encodes CASSLAGSGGSYEQYF.

This clonotype was seen more than once but under ten times. The J gene is TRBJ2-4, the V gene TRBV9, with D perhaps assigned TRBD1 or TRBD2 (5 bases each). This CDR3 spans 16 amino acids. V lost 0 bases and J 0 bases, leaving 10 bases between the germline ends. CDR1 is SGDLS and CDR2 is YYNGEE in the germline V gene. The CDR3 loop is CASSVAWGTAKNIQYF. The CDR3 nucleotides are TGTGCCAGCAGCGTAGCTTGGGGGACAGCCAAAAACATTCAGTACTTC.

This chain joins TRBV20-1 and TRBJ1-1; 7 bases map to TRBD1. CDR1 DFQATT and CDR2 SNEGSKA come from the germline V gene (reference sequence). The CDR3 spans 16 residues. Trimming cost V 1 base and J 0 bases; bases outside gene matches: 8. CDR3 region: CSARGDRVTLNTEAFF. CDR3 nucleotide sequence: TGCAGTGCTAGAGGCGACAGGGTCACTTTGAACACTGAAGCTTTCTTT.

This clonotype occurred a few times. V usage is TRBV11-2 and J usage is TRBJ1-5; D is undetermined. CDR1 is SGHAT, CDR2 FQNNGV, per germline. The CDR3 loop spans 15 amino acids. Trimming cost V 1 base and J 7 bases, with 14 bases left between them. CDR3 protein: CASSLGASKWQPQHF. Written as DNA, the CDR3 is TGTGCCAGCAGCTTAGGGGCCTCCAAATGGCAGCCCCAGCATTTT.